This entry describes one TCR beta chain. The CDR3 covers 15 residues. After removal of 4 bases from V and 7 bases from J, the junction contained 7 bases not matched to a gene. Germline CDR1 is SGHRS and CDR2 is YFSETQ. How the authors handled the data: The authors estimated nucleated cell counts from reference gene primer amplification. Using immunoSEQ multiplex PCR, the repertoire was profiled, and TCRdb retains in-frame clones only, with some absent. The DNA gave D and trimming, while V, J and clone size come from that table. This table has fewer than 200,000 clones, 70% to 90% appearing once. The entry originates in a study of blood T cell repertoires in COVID-19. Overall study context: T cells, B-cell-depleted T cells, or PBMCs supplied cDNA or gDNA.

The TCR originated in a man aged 40-55 years with acute or convalescent COVID-19. Sample: peripheral blood. This chain joins TRBV5-1 and TRBJ1-6; 8 nucleotides line up with TRBD1. CDR3: CASSRGQVQNSPLHF. The CDR3 DNA reads TGCGCCAGCAGCAGGGGACAGGTCCAGAATTCACCCCTCCACTTT. Looking up the rest from reference TRBV5-1 and TRBJ1-6 gives the full variable domain: KAGVTQTPRYLIKTRGQQVTLSCSPISGHRSVSWYQQTPGQGLQFLFEYFSETQRNKGNFPGRFSGRQFSNSRSEMNVSTLELGDSALYLCASSRGQVQNSPLHFGNGTRLTVT.